Listed below are T cell receptor beta chains from one sample, sequenced in a study of T cells after yellow fever vaccination. MiXCR, run by TCRdb on the 5' RACE reads, gives a single entry per CDR3 protein. Of about 230,000 distinct CDR3 sequences detected, over 6.5% appear once; the ten largest clones hold 1% to 1.2%. Source: CD4+ T cells sorted from PBMCs, taken on the day of the yellow fever booster vaccination. These receptors came from a man aged 30 to 39 who received the YFV17D yellow fever vaccine. The CDR3 runs from the conserved cysteine through the conserved F or W. A D gene is named only where the DNA matches it firmly. Only part of the rows carry a size: once, few, many, or a class if the clone is expanded.

j_call: TRBJ2-7; clone_size: .; v_call: TRBV6-1; cdr3_length: 14; d_call: .; cdr3_nt: TGTGCCAGCAAAGAAGACAGAGACACCTACGAGCAGTACTTC; cdr3_aa: CASKEDRDTYEQYF
j_call: TRBJ2-7; clone_size: few; v_call: TRBV7-8; cdr3_length: 15; d_call: TRBD2; cdr3_nt: TGTGCCAGCAGCTGGAGGACTAGCGGTTACTACGAGCAGTACTTC; cdr3_aa: CASSWRTSGYYEQYF
j_call: TRBJ2-5; clone_size: once; v_call: TRBV5-1; cdr3_length: 15; d_call: .; cdr3_nt: TGCGCCAGCAGCGCAGCCGGGACCCGTGAAGAGACCCAGTACTTC; cdr3_aa: CASSAAGTREETQYF
j_call: TRBJ2-2; clone_size: few; v_call: TRBV7-2; cdr3_length: 15; d_call: .; cdr3_nt: TGTGCCAGCAGCTTCCGCCAGGGTGGGGGCGGGGAGCTGTTTTTT; cdr3_aa: CASSFRQGGGGELFF
j_call: TRBJ2-1; clone_size: .; v_call: TRBV6-5; cdr3_length: 16; d_call: .; cdr3_nt: TGTGCCAGCAGTTCTCCAAGGACCGCAGCCTACAATGAGCAGTTCTTC; cdr3_aa: CASSSPRTAAYNEQFF
j_call: TRBJ2-1; clone_size: many; v_call: TRBV19; cdr3_length: 13; d_call: TRBD1; cdr3_nt: TGTGCCAGTAGCCTGACAGGGAACAATGAGCAGTTCTTC; cdr3_aa: CASSLTGNNEQFF
j_call: TRBJ2-2; clone_size: few; v_call: TRBV5-5; cdr3_length: 15; d_call: TRBD1; cdr3_nt: TGTGCCAGCAGTCAACAGGGGTCGAACACCGGGGAGCTGTTTTTT; cdr3_aa: CASSQQGSNTGELFF
j_call: TRBJ1-5; clone_size: few; v_call: TRBV5-5; cdr3_length: 15; d_call: .; cdr3_nt: TGTGCCAGCAGCTTGGTATTGATGGGCAATCAGCCCCAGCATTTT; cdr3_aa: CASSLVLMGNQPQHF
j_call: TRBJ2-2; clone_size: many; v_call: TRBV6-2/TRBV6-3; cdr3_length: 16; d_call: TRBD2; cdr3_nt: TGTGCCAGCAGTTACCCGAGCGGGAGGGCCACCGGGGAGCTGTTTTTT; cdr3_aa: CASSYPSGRATGELFF
j_call: TRBJ2-1; clone_size: few; v_call: TRBV5-1; cdr3_length: 15; d_call: .; cdr3_nt: TGCGCCAGCAGCGTCCAGGGGATCGGAAACAATGAGCAGTTCTTC; cdr3_aa: CASSVQGIGNNEQFF
j_call: TRBJ1-2; clone_size: many; v_call: TRBV18; cdr3_length: 13; d_call: TRBD1; cdr3_nt: TGTGCCAGCTCCCGAGGACAGGGAGATGGCTACACCTTC; cdr3_aa: CASSRGQGDGYTF
j_call: TRBJ2-3; clone_size: .; v_call: TRBV7-2; cdr3_length: 15; d_call: TRBD1; cdr3_nt: TGTGCCAGCAGCCCGGGACAGGGTTTCACAGATACGCAGTATTTT; cdr3_aa: CASSPGQGFTDTQYF
j_call: TRBJ2-7; clone_size: few; v_call: TRBV7-2; cdr3_length: 13; d_call: .; cdr3_nt: TGTGCCAGCAGAAAAACAGGCTCGGGCGAGCAGTACTTC; cdr3_aa: CASRKTGSGEQYF
j_call: TRBJ2-5; clone_size: few; v_call: TRBV5-1; cdr3_length: 13; d_call: .; cdr3_nt: TGCGCCAGCAGCCTGAACTACGGAGAGACCCAGTACTTC; cdr3_aa: CASSLNYGETQYF
j_call: TRBJ2-7; clone_size: many; v_call: TRBV11-2; cdr3_length: 18; d_call: .; cdr3_nt: TGTGCCAGCAGCTTAGTATGGTATAGGGGACCCATCTCCTACGAGCAGTACTTC; cdr3_aa: CASSLVWYRGPISYEQYF
j_call: TRBJ2-5; clone_size: .; v_call: TRBV9; cdr3_length: 14; d_call: .; cdr3_nt: TGTGCCAGCAGCGTAGGCATGGTCGGAGAGACCCAGTACTTC; cdr3_aa: CASSVGMVGETQYF
j_call: TRBJ2-5; clone_size: few; v_call: TRBV15; cdr3_length: 15; d_call: .; cdr3_nt: TGTGCCACCAGCCCCCAGGTCCTAGTAAGGGAGACCCAGTACTTC; cdr3_aa: CATSPQVLVRETQYF
j_call: TRBJ2-2; clone_size: .; v_call: TRBV18; cdr3_length: 15; d_call: .; cdr3_nt: TGTGCCAGCTCACCAGAACGGGGGGCCACCGGGGAGCTGTTTTTT; cdr3_aa: CASSPERGATGELFF
j_call: TRBJ2-1; clone_size: few; v_call: TRBV5-4; cdr3_length: 17; d_call: .; cdr3_nt: TGTGCCAGCAGCTCCGCATTAGCTAGTCTCCGTTACAATGAGCAGTTCTTC; cdr3_aa: CASSSALASLRYNEQFF
j_call: TRBJ2-7; clone_size: .; v_call: TRBV7-2; cdr3_length: 14; d_call: .; cdr3_nt: TGTGCCAGCAGCTCTCCTCCCCCTAAGGGGGAGCAGTACTTC; cdr3_aa: CASSSPPPKGEQYF
j_call: TRBJ2-2; clone_size: many; v_call: TRBV4-3; cdr3_length: 18; d_call: TRBD2; cdr3_nt: TGCGCCAGCAGCCAGTCCATACTAGCGGGGGGGAACACCGGGGAGCTGTTTTTT; cdr3_aa: CASSQSILAGGNTGELFF
j_call: TRBJ2-1; clone_size: few; v_call: TRBV19; cdr3_length: 14; d_call: TRBD2; cdr3_nt: TGTGCCAGTAGTATACCGACTAGCCTACATGAGCAGTTCTTC; cdr3_aa: CASSIPTSLHEQFF
j_call: TRBJ2-1; clone_size: few; v_call: TRBV20-1; cdr3_length: 13; d_call: TRBD2; cdr3_nt: TGCAGTGCCGGACTAGCGGGCGCCGGCGAGCAGTTCTTC; cdr3_aa: CSAGLAGAGEQFF
j_call: TRBJ2-3; clone_size: .; v_call: TRBV20-1; cdr3_length: 15; d_call: TRBD2; cdr3_nt: TGCAGTGCTGGATCGACTAGCGGGAGCACAGATACGCAGTATTTT; cdr3_aa: CSAGSTSGSTDTQYF
j_call: TRBJ1-2; clone_size: few; v_call: TRBV4-3; cdr3_length: 15; d_call: .; cdr3_nt: TGCGCCAGCAGCCAAGACCCGACAGATAACTATGGCTACACCTTC; cdr3_aa: CASSQDPTDNYGYTF
j_call: TRBJ2-6; clone_size: many; v_call: TRBV4-3; cdr3_length: 16; d_call: .; cdr3_nt: TGCGCCAGCAGCCAAGATCTCGGAAGAAGGGCCAACGTCCTGACTTTC; cdr3_aa: CASSQDLGRRANVLTF
j_call: TRBJ1-4; clone_size: few; v_call: TRBV7-2; cdr3_length: 13; d_call: .; cdr3_nt: TGTGCCACCCAAGGACAAGCTACGGAAAAACTGTTTTTT; cdr3_aa: CATQGQATEKLFF
j_call: TRBJ2-7; clone_size: many; v_call: TRBV5-1; cdr3_length: 16; d_call: .; cdr3_nt: TGCGCCAGCAGCTTACCCACCGGGACACCATCCTACGAGCAGTACTTC; cdr3_aa: CASSLPTGTPSYEQYF
j_call: TRBJ2-3; clone_size: .; v_call: TRBV20-1; cdr3_length: 17; d_call: TRBD2; cdr3_nt: TGCAGTGCCGATAGCGGGAGAGCCGTGGTTGACACAGATACGCAGTATTTT; cdr3_aa: CSADSGRAVVDTDTQYF
j_call: TRBJ2-7; clone_size: few; v_call: TRBV6-5; cdr3_length: 14; d_call: TRBD1; cdr3_nt: TGTGCCACCAGGACAGGGGTTGGGACCTACGAGCAGTACTTC; cdr3_aa: CATRTGVGTYEQYF
j_call: TRBJ2-2; clone_size: .; v_call: TRBV7-2; cdr3_length: 12; d_call: .; cdr3_nt: TGTGCCAGCACGAGAGTCGGCGGGGAGCTGTTTTTT; cdr3_aa: CASTRVGGELFF
j_call: TRBJ2-1; clone_size: few; v_call: TRBV25-1; cdr3_length: 15; d_call: TRBD2; cdr3_nt: TGTGCCAGCAGTGAACCTGGACTAGCGGGTTATGAGCAGTTCTTC; cdr3_aa: CASSEPGLAGYEQFF
j_call: TRBJ1-4; clone_size: few; v_call: TRBV5-6; cdr3_length: 15; d_call: .; cdr3_nt: TGTGCCAGCAGCTTGGCTGGGGGAGAGGATGAAAAACTGTTTTTT; cdr3_aa: CASSLAGGEDEKLFF
j_call: TRBJ2-1; clone_size: many; v_call: TRBV28; cdr3_length: 17; d_call: TRBD2; cdr3_nt: TGTGCCAGCAGTTCTACCCTCCTAGCGGGGGCCTACAATGAGCAGTTCTTC; cdr3_aa: CASSSTLLAGAYNEQFF
j_call: TRBJ2-5; clone_size: many; v_call: TRBV3-1; cdr3_length: 18; d_call: TRBD2; cdr3_nt: TGTGCCAGCAGCCGGACAACTAGCGGTCGAAAGTACCAAGAGACCCAGTACTTC; cdr3_aa: CASSRTTSGRKYQETQYF
j_call: TRBJ2-1; clone_size: .; v_call: TRBV4-3; cdr3_length: 15; d_call: TRBD2; cdr3_nt: TGCGCCAGCAGCCAAGATCGGCTAGCGGGGAATGAGCAGTTCTTC; cdr3_aa: CASSQDRLAGNEQFF
j_call: TRBJ2-6; clone_size: once; v_call: TRBV10-3; cdr3_length: 17; d_call: TRBD1; cdr3_nt: TGTACCATCAGTAACTCAGGGGGTTGGAATGGGGCCAACGTCCTGACTTTC; cdr3_aa: CTISNSGGWNGANVLTF
j_call: TRBJ2-7; clone_size: many; v_call: TRBV5-5; cdr3_length: 15; d_call: TRBD1; cdr3_nt: TGTGCCAGCAGTTTCCCGACAGGGGGCTTTGACGAGCAGTACTTC; cdr3_aa: CASSFPTGGFDEQYF
j_call: TRBJ1-1; clone_size: many; v_call: TRBV5-1; cdr3_length: 13; d_call: TRBD1; cdr3_nt: TGCGCCAGCAGCACACGGACAGGCACTGAAGCTTTCTTT; cdr3_aa: CASSTRTGTEAFF
j_call: TRBJ1-5; clone_size: .; v_call: TRBV19; cdr3_length: 15; d_call: TRBD1; cdr3_nt: TGTGCCAGTAGTCTTCGGACAGGAGGGGATCAGCCCCAGCATTTT; cdr3_aa: CASSLRTGGDQPQHF
j_call: TRBJ2-7; clone_size: few; v_call: TRBV20-1; cdr3_length: 14; d_call: TRBD2; cdr3_nt: TGCAGTGCTAGCCGGACTAGCGGGAGCTACGAGCAGTACTTC; cdr3_aa: CSASRTSGSYEQYF
j_call: TRBJ1-2; clone_size: .; v_call: TRBV28; cdr3_length: 11; d_call: .; cdr3_nt: TGTGCCAGCAGCTGGGAGTATGGCTACACCTTC; cdr3_aa: CASSWEYGYTF
j_call: TRBJ2-7; clone_size: few; v_call: TRBV7-2; cdr3_length: 14; d_call: .; cdr3_nt: TGTGCCAGCAGCTGGAGGGGCAGCTCCTACGAGCAGTACTTC; cdr3_aa: CASSWRGSSYEQYF
j_call: TRBJ2-7; clone_size: many; v_call: TRBV25-1; cdr3_length: 14; d_call: .; cdr3_nt: TGTGCCAGCAGTGAAGCCGCTCGGGGAAACGAGCAGTACTTC; cdr3_aa: CASSEAARGNEQYF
j_call: TRBJ2-1; clone_size: many; v_call: TRBV24-1; cdr3_length: 15; d_call: .; cdr3_nt: TGTGCCACCAGTGATTCGGGACGGACCTACAATGAGCAGTTCTTC; cdr3_aa: CATSDSGRTYNEQFF
j_call: TRBJ2-2; clone_size: many; v_call: TRBV7-6; cdr3_length: 16; d_call: .; cdr3_nt: TGTGCCAGCAGCTTAAACCCAAGCGAGAACACCGGGGAGCTGTTTTTT; cdr3_aa: CASSLNPSENTGELFF
j_call: TRBJ1-5; clone_size: .; v_call: TRBV11-2; cdr3_length: 14; d_call: TRBD1; cdr3_nt: TGTGCCAGCAGCCGAGACAGGGGGCCGCAGCCCCAGCATTTT; cdr3_aa: CASSRDRGPQPQHF
j_call: TRBJ1-5; clone_size: .; v_call: TRBV6-5; cdr3_length: 12; d_call: .; cdr3_nt: TGTGCCAGCAAGAGTTTGGGTCAGCCCCAGCATTTT; cdr3_aa: CASKSLGQPQHF
j_call: TRBJ2-3; clone_size: .; v_call: TRBV18; cdr3_length: 12; d_call: .; cdr3_nt: TGTGCCAGCTCACCATTCTCAGATACGCAGTATTTT; cdr3_aa: CASSPFSDTQYF
j_call: TRBJ2-1; clone_size: many; v_call: TRBV6-1; cdr3_length: 13; d_call: TRBD2; cdr3_nt: TGTGCCAGCAGACTAGCGGGCGGCAATGAGCAGTTCTTC; cdr3_aa: CASRLAGGNEQFF